This TCR beta chain comes out of a study of blood T cell repertoires in COVID-19. At the level of the study: Acute and convalescent COVID-19 specimens originated in the United States, Italy and Spain. In each case, the material was cDNA or gDNA derived from T cells, B-cell-depleted T cells, or PBMCs.

Germline CDR1 and CDR2: KGHSH and LQKENI. The CDR3 covers 13 residues. The V gene lost 4 bases and the J gene lost 3 bases, with 10 bases spanning the gap. Residents of about two dozen US areas, aged about 18 to 89 years, made up the participants. Cohorts were based on clinical histories the participants reported. Assay used: immunoSEQ multiplex PCR; TCRdb lists only in-frame clones, some missing. Of some 240,000 clones in the sample, 70% to 90% were seen once. The chain links TRBV18 to TRBJ2-7; D gene unclear. Sequences were obtained from PBMCs or T cells enriched from blood (not recorded which). The receptor's source is a woman between 35 and 50 years old with acute COVID-19. The CDR3 spells CASSLNSLYEQYF. The CDR3 region has the DNA TGTGCCAGCTCACTAAACAGCCTCTACGAGCAGTACTTC.